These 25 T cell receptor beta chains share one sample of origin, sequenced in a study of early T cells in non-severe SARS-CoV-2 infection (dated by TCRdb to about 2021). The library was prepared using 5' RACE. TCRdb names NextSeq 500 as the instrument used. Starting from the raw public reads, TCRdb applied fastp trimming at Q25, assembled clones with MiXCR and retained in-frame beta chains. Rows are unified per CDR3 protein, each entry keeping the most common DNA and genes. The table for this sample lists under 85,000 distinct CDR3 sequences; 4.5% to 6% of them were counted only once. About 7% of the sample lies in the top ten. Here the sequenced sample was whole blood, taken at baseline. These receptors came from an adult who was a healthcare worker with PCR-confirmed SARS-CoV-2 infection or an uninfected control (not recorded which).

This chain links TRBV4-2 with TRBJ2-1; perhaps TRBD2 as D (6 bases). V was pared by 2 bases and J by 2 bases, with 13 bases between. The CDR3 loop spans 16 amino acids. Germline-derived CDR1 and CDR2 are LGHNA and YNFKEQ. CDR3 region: CASSQPGGGTYNEQFF. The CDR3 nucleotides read TGTGCCAGCAGCCAACCCGGTGGGGGGACCTACAATGAGCAGTTCTTC.

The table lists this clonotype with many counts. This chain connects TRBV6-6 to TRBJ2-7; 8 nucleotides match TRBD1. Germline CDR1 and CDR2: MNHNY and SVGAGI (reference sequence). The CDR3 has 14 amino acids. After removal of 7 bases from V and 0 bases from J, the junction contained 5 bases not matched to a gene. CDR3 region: CASNHRGSSYEQYF. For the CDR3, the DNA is TGTGCCAGCAACCACAGGGGGAGCTCCTACGAGCAGTACTTC.

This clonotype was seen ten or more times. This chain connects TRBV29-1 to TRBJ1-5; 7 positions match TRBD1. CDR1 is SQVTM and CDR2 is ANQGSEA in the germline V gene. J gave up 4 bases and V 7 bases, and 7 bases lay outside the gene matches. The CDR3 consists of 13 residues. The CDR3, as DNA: TGCAGCGCCGCTACAGGGGTGAATCAGCCCCAGCATTTT. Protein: CSAATGVNQPQHF.

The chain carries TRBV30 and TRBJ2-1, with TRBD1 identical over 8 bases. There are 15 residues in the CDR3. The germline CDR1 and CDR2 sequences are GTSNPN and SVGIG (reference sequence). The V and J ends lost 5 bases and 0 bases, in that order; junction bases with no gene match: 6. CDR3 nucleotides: TGTGCCTGGGGCCAGGGGGCGAGCTCCTACAATGAGCAGTTCTTC. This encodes CAWGQGASSYNEQFF.

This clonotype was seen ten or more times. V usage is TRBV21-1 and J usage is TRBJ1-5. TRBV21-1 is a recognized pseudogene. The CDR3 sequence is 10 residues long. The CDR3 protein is CASSKRPQHF. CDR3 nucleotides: TGTGCCAGCAGCAAAAGGCCCCAGCATTTT.

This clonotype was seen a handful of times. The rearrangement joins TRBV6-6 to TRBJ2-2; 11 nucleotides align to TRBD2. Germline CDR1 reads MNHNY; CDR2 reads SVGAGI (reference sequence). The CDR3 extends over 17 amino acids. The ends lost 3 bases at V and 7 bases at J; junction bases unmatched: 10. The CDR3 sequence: CASSYLVASGRNGELFF. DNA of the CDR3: TGTGCCAGCAGTTATTTGGTGGCTAGCGGGAGGAACGGGGAGCTGTTTTTT.

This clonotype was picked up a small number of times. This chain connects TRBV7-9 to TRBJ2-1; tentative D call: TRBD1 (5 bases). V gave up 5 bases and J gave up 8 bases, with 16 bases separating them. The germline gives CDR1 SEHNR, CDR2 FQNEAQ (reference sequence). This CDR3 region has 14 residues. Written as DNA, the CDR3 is TGTGCCAGCAGCCCCACAGGCGTCGTCGATGAGCAGTTCTTC. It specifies CASSPTGVVDEQFF.

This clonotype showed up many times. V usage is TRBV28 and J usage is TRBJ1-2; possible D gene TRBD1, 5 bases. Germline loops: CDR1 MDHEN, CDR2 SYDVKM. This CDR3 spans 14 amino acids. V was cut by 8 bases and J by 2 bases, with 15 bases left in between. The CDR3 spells CASYSGTPNYGYTF. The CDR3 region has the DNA TGTGCCAGCTACTCAGGGACCCCAAACTATGGCTACACCTTC.

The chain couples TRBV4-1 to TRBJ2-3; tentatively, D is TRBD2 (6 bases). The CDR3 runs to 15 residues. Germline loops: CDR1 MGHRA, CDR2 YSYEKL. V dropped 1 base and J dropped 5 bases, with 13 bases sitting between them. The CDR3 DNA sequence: TGCGCCAGCAGCCAAGTCGGCGGAGGGGTAGATACGCAGTATTTT. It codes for CASSQVGGGVDTQYF.

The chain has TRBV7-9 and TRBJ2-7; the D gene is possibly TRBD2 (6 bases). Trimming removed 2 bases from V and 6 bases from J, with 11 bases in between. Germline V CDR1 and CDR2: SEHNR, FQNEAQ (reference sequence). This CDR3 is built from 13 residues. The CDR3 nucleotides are TGTGCCAGCAGCTTATACCTGGGGGGCGAGCAGTACTTC. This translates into CASSLYLGGEQYF. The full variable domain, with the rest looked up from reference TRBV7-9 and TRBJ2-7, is DTGVSQNPRHKITKRGQNVTFRCDPISEHNRLYWYRQTLGQGPEFLTYFQNEAQLEKSRLLSDRFSAERPKGSFSTLEIQRTEQGDSAMYLCASSLYLGGEQYFGPGTRLTVT.

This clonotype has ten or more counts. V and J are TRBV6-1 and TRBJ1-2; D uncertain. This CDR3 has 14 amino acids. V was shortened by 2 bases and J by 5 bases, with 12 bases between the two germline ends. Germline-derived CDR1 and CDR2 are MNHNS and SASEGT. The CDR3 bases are TGTGCCAGCAGTGAATCTAGCAGACTTTATGGCTACACCTTC. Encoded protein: CASSESSRLYGYTF.

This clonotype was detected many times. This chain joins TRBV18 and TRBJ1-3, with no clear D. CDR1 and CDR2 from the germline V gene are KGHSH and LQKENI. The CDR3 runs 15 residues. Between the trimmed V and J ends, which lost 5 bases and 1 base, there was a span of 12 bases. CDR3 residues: CASSNLAASGNTIYF. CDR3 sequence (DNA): TGTGCCAGCTCAAATCTGGCAGCTTCTGGAAACACCATATATTTT.

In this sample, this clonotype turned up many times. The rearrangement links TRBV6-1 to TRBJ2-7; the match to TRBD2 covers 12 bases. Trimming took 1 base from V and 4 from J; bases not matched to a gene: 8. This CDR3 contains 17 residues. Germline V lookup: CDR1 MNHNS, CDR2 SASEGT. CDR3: CASSEDRASGRGYEQYF. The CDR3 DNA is TGTGCCAGCAGTGAAGATAGGGCTAGCGGGAGGGGTTACGAGCAGTACTTC.

In DNA, the CDR3 is TGTGCCAGCAGCGGGGACAGGGGGCGTAATCAGCCCCAGCATTTT. This translates into CASSGDRGRNQPQHF. The rearrangement links TRBV6-5 to TRBJ1-5, with 12 nucleotides matching TRBD1. CDR3 length: 15 amino acids. V dropped 6 bases and J dropped 4; count of bases not matched to a gene: 4. CDR1 MNHEY and CDR2 SVGAGI come from the germline V gene.

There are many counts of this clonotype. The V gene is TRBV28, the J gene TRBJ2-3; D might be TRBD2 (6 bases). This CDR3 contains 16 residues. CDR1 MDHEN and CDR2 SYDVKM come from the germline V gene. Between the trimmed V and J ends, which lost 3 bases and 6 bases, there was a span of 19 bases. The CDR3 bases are TGTGCCAGCAGTTTGGCAGCGGGTGGGTCTATGGATACGCAGTATTTT. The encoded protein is CASSLAAGGSMDTQYF.

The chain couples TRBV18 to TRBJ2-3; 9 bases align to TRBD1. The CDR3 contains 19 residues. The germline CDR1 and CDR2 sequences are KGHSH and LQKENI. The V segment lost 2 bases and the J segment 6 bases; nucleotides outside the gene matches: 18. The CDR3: CASSPVRTGGAKGNDTQYF. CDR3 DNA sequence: TGTGCCAGCTCACCAGTGCGAACAGGGGGCGCGAAGGGAAACGATACGCAGTATTTT.

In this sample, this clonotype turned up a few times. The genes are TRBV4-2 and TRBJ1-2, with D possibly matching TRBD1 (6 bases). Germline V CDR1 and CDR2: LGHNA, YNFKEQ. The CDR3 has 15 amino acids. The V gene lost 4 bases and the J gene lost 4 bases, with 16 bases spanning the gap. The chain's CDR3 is CASSLLGHDVYGYTF. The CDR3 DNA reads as TGTGCCAGCAGCCTTCTGGGACACGACGTCTATGGCTACACCTTC.

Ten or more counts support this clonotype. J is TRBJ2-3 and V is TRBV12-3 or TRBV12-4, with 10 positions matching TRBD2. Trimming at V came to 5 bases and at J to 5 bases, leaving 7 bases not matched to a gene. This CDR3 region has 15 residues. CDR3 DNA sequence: TGTGCCAGCAGTGATCTAGCGGGAGAGAGAGATACGCAGTATTTT. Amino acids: CASSDLAGERDTQYF.

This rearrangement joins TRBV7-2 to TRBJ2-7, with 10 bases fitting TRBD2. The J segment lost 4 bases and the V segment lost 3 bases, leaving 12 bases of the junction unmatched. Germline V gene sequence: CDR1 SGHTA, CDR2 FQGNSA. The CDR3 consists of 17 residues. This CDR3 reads CASSLTGLAGVGYEQYF. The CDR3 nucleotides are TGTGCCAGCAGCTTGACGGGGCTAGCGGGAGTCGGGTACGAGCAGTACTTC.

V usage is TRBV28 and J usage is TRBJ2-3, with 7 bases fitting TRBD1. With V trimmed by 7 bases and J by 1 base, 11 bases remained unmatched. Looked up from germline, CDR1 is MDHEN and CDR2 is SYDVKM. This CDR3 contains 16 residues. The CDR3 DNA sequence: TGTGCCAGCACCTCCCTTGACGACAGGGGCACAGATACGCAGTATTTT. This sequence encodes CASTSLDDRGTDTQYF.

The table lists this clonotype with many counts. The chain's CDR3 is CASSLVSQGATGNTIYF. The CDR3 DNA reads as TGCGCCAGCAGCTTGGTGTCGCAGGGGGCGACTGGAAACACCATATATTTT. The rearrangement joins TRBV5-1 to TRBJ1-3, with 8 bases matching TRBD1. Germline V gene sequence: CDR1 SGHRS, CDR2 YFSETQ. There are 17 residues in the CDR3. The V segment lost 0 bases and the J segment 2 bases; nucleotides outside the gene matches: 7.

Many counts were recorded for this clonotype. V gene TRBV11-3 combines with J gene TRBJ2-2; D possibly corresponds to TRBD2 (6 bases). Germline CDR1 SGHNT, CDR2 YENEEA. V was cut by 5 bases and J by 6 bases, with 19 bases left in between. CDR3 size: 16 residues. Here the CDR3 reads CASSRGGARGAGELFF. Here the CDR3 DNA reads TGTGCCAGCAGCCGCGGTGGAGCGCGCGGGGCCGGGGAGCTGTTTTTT.

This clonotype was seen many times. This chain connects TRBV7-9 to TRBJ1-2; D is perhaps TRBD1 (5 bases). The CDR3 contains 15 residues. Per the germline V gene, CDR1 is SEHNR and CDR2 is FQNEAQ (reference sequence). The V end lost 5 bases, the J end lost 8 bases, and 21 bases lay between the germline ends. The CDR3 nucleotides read TGTGCCAGCAGCCCTACTAGGGGAACGGCATACGGCTACACCTTC. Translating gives CASSPTRGTAYGYTF.

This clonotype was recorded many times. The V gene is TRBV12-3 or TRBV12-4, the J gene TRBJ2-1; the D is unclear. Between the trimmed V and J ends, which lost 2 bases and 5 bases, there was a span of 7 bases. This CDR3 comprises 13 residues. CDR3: CASSLFPNNEQFF. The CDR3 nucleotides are TGTGCCAGCAGTTTATTCCCCAACAATGAGCAGTTCTTC.

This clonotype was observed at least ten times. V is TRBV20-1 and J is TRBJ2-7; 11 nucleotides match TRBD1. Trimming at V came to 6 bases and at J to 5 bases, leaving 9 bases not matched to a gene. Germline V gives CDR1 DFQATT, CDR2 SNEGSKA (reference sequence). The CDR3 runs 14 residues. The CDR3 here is CSAQPGQGVNEQYF. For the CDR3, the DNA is TGCAGTGCCCAGCCGGGACAGGGGGTAAACGAGCAGTACTTC.